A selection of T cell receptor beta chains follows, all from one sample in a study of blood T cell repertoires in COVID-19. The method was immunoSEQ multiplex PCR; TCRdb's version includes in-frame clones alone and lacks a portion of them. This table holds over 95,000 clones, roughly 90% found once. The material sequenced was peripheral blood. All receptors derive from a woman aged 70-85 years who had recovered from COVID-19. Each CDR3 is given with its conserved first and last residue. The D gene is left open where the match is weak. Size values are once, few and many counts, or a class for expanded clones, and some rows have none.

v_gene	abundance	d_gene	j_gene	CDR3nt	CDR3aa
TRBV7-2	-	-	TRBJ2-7	TGTGCCAGCAGCTTAGCGGGGGGAACCGAGCAGTACTTC	CASSLAGGTEQYF
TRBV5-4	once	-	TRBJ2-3	TGTGCCAGCAGAGACGGGGTGGCCACAGATACGCAGTATTTT	CASRDGVATDTQYF
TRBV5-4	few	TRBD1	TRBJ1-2	TGTGCCAGCAGCCCGGACAGGGGACGAGCCTATGGCTACACCTTC	CASSPDRGRAYGYTF
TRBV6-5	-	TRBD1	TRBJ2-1	TGTGCCAGTAACAGGGGCTCCTACAATGAGCAGTTCTTC	CASNRGSYNEQFF
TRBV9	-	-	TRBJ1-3	TGTGCCAGCAGCGTAGTCGGAGGCACCATATATTTT	CASSVVGGTIYF
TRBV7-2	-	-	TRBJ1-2	TGTGCCAGCAGCCGCAGGGGAGCTAACTATGGCTACACCTTC	CASSRRGANYGYTF
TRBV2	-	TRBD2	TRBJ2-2	TGTGCCAGCACGCGGGGGAGGAACACCGGGGAGCTGTTTTTT	CASTRGRNTGELFF
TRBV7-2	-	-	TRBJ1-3	TGTGCCAGCAGTCAAGGGGCCCACTCTGGAAACACCATATATTTT	CASSQGAHSGNTIYF
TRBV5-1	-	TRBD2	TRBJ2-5	TGCGCCAGCAGCCCCAGAGCGGGGGGGTCTTCTAAAGAGACCCAGTACTTC	CASSPRAGGSSKETQYF
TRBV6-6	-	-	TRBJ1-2	TGTGCCAGCAGTAGGGGGTGGGAGGGGAACGGCTACACCTTC	CASSRGWEGNGYTF
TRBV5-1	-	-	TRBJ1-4	TGCGCCAGCAGCTTGGAACGGTTTAATGAAAAACTGTTTTTT	CASSLERFNEKLFF
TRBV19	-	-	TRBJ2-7	TGTGCCAGTAGCAACCGGGGCTACGAGCAGTACTTC	CASSNRGYEQYF
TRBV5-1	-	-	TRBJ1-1	TGCGCCAGCAGCTTCGGGGGGCCGGTGGTCCCTGAAGCTTTCTTT	CASSFGGPVVPEAFF
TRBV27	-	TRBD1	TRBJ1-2	TGTGCCAGCAGTTGGAGCCTGACAGGGCAGGGCTACACCTTC	CASSWSLTGQGYTF
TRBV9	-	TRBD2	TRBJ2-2	TGTGCCAGCAGCGTGGCGGGAGGGTCGAACACCGGGGAGCTGTTTTTT	CASSVAGGSNTGELFF
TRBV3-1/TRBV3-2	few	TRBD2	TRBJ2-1	TGTGCCAGCGGGACTAGCTACAATGAGCAGTTCTTC	CASGTSYNEQFF
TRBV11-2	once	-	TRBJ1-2	TGTGCCAGCAGCTTGCGGGGTGGCGTGGGCTACACCTTC	CASSLRGGVGYTF
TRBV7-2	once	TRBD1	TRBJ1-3	TGTGCCAGCAGTTTTACAGGGGGGACTGGAAACACCATATATTTT	CASSFTGGTGNTIYF
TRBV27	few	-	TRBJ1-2	TGTGCCAGCAGATGGGGGGAAGGAGGCTACACCTTC	CASRWGEGGYTF
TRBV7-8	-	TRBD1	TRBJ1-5	TGTGCCAGCAGCCCCAGGAGACAGGGGCACTCTAATCAGCCCCAGCATTTT	CASSPRRQGHSNQPQHF
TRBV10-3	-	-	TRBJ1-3	TGTGCCATCTCTAAGGGGGGGCGAGCTGGAAACACCATATATTTT	CAISKGGRAGNTIYF
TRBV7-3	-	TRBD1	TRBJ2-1	TGTGCCAGCTCGACAGGGGACAGGGGACGCGGGGGCCGATCCTACAATGAGCAGTTCTTC	CASSTGDRGRGGRSYNEQFF
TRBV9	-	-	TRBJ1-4	TGTGCCAGCAGCGTTGTGGGCTCAAGTAATGAAAAACTGTTTTTT	CASSVVGSSNEKLFF
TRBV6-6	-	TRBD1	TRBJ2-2	TGTGCCAGCAGTCCCTCCTTCGGGACAGGGCGAGCCGGGGAGCTGTTTTTT	CASSPSFGTGRAGELFF
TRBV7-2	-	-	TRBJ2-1	TGTGCCAGCAACCCCGGGACAACCTACAATGAGCAGTTCTTC	CASNPGTTYNEQFF
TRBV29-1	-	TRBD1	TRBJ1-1	TGCAGCGGTGGACAGGGGATGAACACTGAAGCTTTCTTT	CSGGQGMNTEAFF
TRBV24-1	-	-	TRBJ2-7	TGTGCCACCAGTGATTTGCCATTTTACGAGCAGTACTTC	CATSDLPFYEQYF